A single sample is the source of the 9 T cell receptor beta chains below, sequenced in a study of CD8 T cells in Susac syndrome. With random hexamers, reverse transcription was performed on about 0.45 to 1 ug of RNA. Each CDR3 protein gets one entry after TCRdb re-called the immunoSEQ multiplex PCR reads with MiXCR. This sample has 170,000 or so distinct CDR3 sequences; approximately 93% occur once, and the top ten carry around 0.097%. Specimen: CD4+ T cells from PBMCs. Receptors were obtained from a human donor with multiple sclerosis.

The chain employs TRBV10-3 and TRBJ2-5; tentatively, D is TRBD1 or TRBD2 (5 bases each). V was clipped by 5 bases and J by 2 bases, with 9 bases between them. CDR3 size: 13 residues. CDR1 is ENHRY and CDR2 is SYGVKD in the germline V gene. DNA of the CDR3: TGTGCCATCAGTCAGGGAGCACAAGAGACCCAGTACTTC. Protein: CAISQGAQETQYF.

This sequence joins TRBV7-2 and TRBJ2-7; 7 positions agree with TRBD2. J lost 4 bases, V lost 2 bases, and 8 bases had no gene match. CDR3 length: 15 residues. Germline V gives CDR1 SGHTA, CDR2 FQGNSA. CDR3 sequence reads: CASSLTRLASYEQYF. The CDR3 nucleotides read TGTGCCAGCAGCTTAACCCGACTAGCATCGTACGAGCAGTACTTC.

This clonotype was detected only a few times. The V call is TRBV18, the J call TRBJ2-6, with 11 nucleotides matching TRBD1. The germline V gene has CDR1 KGHSH and CDR2 LQKENI. The CDR3 has 17 residues. Unmatched junction bases numbered 7, after V lost 6 bases and J lost 3 bases. The chain's CDR3 is CASSPGTGGSGANVLTF. The CDR3 DNA reads as TGTGCCAGCTCCCCCGGGACAGGGGGTAGTGGGGCCAACGTCCTGACTTTC.

The V and J genes are TRBV3-1 and TRBJ2-7, with D tentatively TRBD2 (5 bases). This CDR3 contains 13 residues. Germline lookup yields CDR1 LGHDT and CDR2 YNNKEL (reference sequence). Trimming stripped 2 bases from V and 7 bases from J, with 12 bases between. CDR3 sequence: CASSQRGTREQYF. The CDR3 DNA reads as TGTGCCAGCAGCCAACGGGGAACGAGGGAGCAGTACTTC.

CDR3 amino acids: CASSSWDSRGMPQHF. As DNA, the CDR3 is TGTGCCAGCAGCTCGTGGGACAGTCGGGGGATGCCCCAGCATTTT. V usage is TRBV7-2 and J usage is TRBJ1-5; 7 bases line up with TRBD1. V was pared by 4 bases and J by 9 bases, with 12 bases of the junction left unmatched. Germline values: CDR1 SGHTA, CDR2 FQGNSA. This CDR3 is 15 amino acids long.

The J gene is TRBJ1-1, the V gene TRBV7-9, with D perhaps matching TRBD1 (6 bases). With 5 bases removed from V and 5 bases from J, the gap between germline ends came to 18 bases. The CDR3 is 15 amino acids. Germline V gene lookup returns CDR1 SEHNR and CDR2 FQNEAQ (reference sequence). CDR3 residues: CASSISLQGGTEAFF. The CDR3 DNA reads as TGTGCCAGCAGCATTTCGTTACAGGGCGGGACTGAAGCTTTCTTT.

The chain is built from TRBV3-1 and TRBJ2-3; the D gene could be TRBD1 or TRBD2 (5 bases each). Trimming stripped 0 bases from V and 2 bases from J, with 12 bases between. This CDR3 has 16 residues. Per germline, CDR1 LGHDT and CDR2 YNNKEL (reference sequence). The CDR3 protein is CASSQEGRTFTDTQYF. In DNA form, the CDR3 reads TGTGCCAGCAGCCAAGAGGGACGGACCTTCACAGATACGCAGTATTTT.

V and J are TRBV12-3 or TRBV12-4 and TRBJ2-7; no firm D call. CDR3 length: 16 residues. V was trimmed by 5 bases and J by 0 bases, leaving 17 bases between them. The CDR3 loop is CASSLGRFGRSYEQYF. The DNA for the CDR3 is TGTGCCAGCAGTCTCGGACGATTTGGGCGCTCCTACGAGCAGTACTTC.

This clonotype has only one observation. This rearrangement joins TRBV7-2 to TRBJ2-6; 8 bases are a match to TRBD1. The length of the CDR3 is 14 residues. Trimming removed 6 bases from V and 6 bases from J; junction bases left unmatched: 4. The germline CDR1 and CDR2 sequences are SGHTA and FQGNSA. The CDR3 reads CASRTGVEANVLTF. DNA of the CDR3: TGTGCCAGCAGGACAGGGGTCGAGGCCAACGTCCTGACTTTC.